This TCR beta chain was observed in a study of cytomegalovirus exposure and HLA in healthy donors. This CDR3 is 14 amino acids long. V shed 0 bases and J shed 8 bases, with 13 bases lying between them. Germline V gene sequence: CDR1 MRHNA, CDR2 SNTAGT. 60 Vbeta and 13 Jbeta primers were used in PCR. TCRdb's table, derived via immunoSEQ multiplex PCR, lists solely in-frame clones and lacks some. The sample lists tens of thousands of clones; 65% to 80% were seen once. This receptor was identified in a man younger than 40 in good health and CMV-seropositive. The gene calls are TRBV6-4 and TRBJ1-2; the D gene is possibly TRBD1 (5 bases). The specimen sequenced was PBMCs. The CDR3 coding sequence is TGTGCCAGCAGTGACTCGACAGCTACTGGAGGCTACACCTTC. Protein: CASSDSTATGGYTF.